The T cell receptor (beta chain) under discussion was sequenced for a study of blood T cells in healthy people across ages. The amount of total RNA extracted per sample was at least 6 micrograms. The CDR3 has 11 amino acids. V gave up 10 bases and J gave up 7 bases; unmatched junction bases: 4. Germline lookup yields CDR1 MNHNY and CDR2 SVGAGI (reference sequence). This clonotype turned up a few times. PCR was performed a second time for roughly 7 to 11 cycles using a sample-barcoded 5' primer and a J-beta primer mix. TCRdb recomputed calls from the 5' RACE reads with MiXCR, one row per CDR3 protein. The sample records over 950,000 distinct CDR3 sequences, 51% being singletons.

The receptor comes from an older woman in good health. V and J are TRBV6-6 and TRBJ1-2; 9 nucleotides align to TRBD1. Sequenced: blood. Here the CDR3 reads CANEQGAGYTF. Here the CDR3 DNA reads TGTGCCAACGAACAGGGGGCTGGCTACACCTTC.